This T cell receptor beta chain comes out of a study of cytomegalovirus exposure and HLA in healthy donors. Notes on the study in general: The records held CMV serostatus as the only immune exposure information. Later, TCR association rates were found to vary by HLA locus, highest for DRB1 and lowest for HLA-C.

PCR was performed using 60 Vbeta and 13 Jbeta primers. This table comes from immunoSEQ multiplex PCR, and its TCRdb copy is limited to in-frame clones, with some not included. Of 100,000 to 150,000 clones listed, 55% to 75% are singletons. This CDR3 is built from 12 residues. From germline, CDR1 is SQVTM and CDR2 ANQGSEA. V was pared by 6 bases and J by 5 bases, with 13 bases between. On this clone: What it recognizes is unknown.

This chain joins TRBV29-1 and TRBJ2-5; D remains ambiguous. The sequence was obtained from a man aged 25 to 40 in good health and CMV-seronegative. What was sequenced was PBMCs. The DNA for the CDR3 is TGCAGCGTGGGCCCTTTGGTGGAGACCCAGTACTTC. Translating gives CSVGPLVETQYF.